Below, 24 T cell receptor beta chains from the same sample are listed, as sequenced in a study of T cell responses to AZD1222 COVID-19 vaccine. TCRdb's copy holds only in-frame clones and misses some; the assay was immunoSEQ multiplex PCR. Altogether 75,000 to 90,000 clones are present, 86% being singletons, with the ten largest covering approximately 9%. The starting material was peripheral blood, obtained on day 0 of AZD1222 vaccination. The receptors were gathered from an adult in good health.

The rearrangement uses TRBV12-3 or TRBV12-4 and TRBJ2-3; D remains unclear. The CDR3 contains 13 residues. V was pared by 7 bases and J by 6 bases, with 14 bases between. CDR3 bases: TGTGCCAGCATCAACCCGGCGGTGGATACGCAGTATTTT. Its translation: CASINPAVDTQYF.

This clone was seen just once. This sequence joins TRBV19 and TRBJ1-1; D gene uncertain. Germline V gene data show CDR1 as LNHDA and CDR2 as SQIVND (reference sequence). V dropped 4 bases and J dropped 6 bases, with 15 bases sitting between them. The CDR3 is 14 residues long. CDR3 in DNA: TGTGCCAGTAGTAATCTGGGCCGGGTCGCTGAAGCTTTCTTT. Translation gives CASSNLGRVAEAFF.

V usage is TRBV9 and J usage is TRBJ1-5, with D hard to call. Germline CDR1 SGDLS, CDR2 YYNGEE. The CDR3 has 12 amino acids. With 7 bases removed from V and 4 bases from J, the gap between germline ends came to 9 bases. The CDR3 nucleotides read TGTGCCAGCGGTCCTTCTAATCAGCCCCAGCATTTT. Translated, it gives CASGPSNQPQHF. The variable domain in full, completed from reference TRBV9 and TRBJ1-5, reads DSGVTQTPKHLITATGQRVTLRCSPRSGDLSVYWYQQSLDQGLQFLIQYYNGEERAKGNILERFSAQQFPDLHSELNLSSLELGDSALYFCASGPSNQPQHFGDGTRLSIL.

The CDR3 is CASSRRLAGGSHNEQFF. The CDR3 coding sequence is TGTGCCAGCAGCCGCCGACTAGCGGGAGGGTCCCACAATGAGCAGTTCTTC. This chain links TRBV11-2 with TRBJ2-1; 14 bases are a match to TRBD2. The CDR3 totals 17 residues. V shed 5 bases and J 5 bases; nucleotides not matched to a gene: 8. In germline, CDR1 is SGHAT, CDR2 FQNNGV.

The chain combines TRBV10-3 with TRBJ2-3; D unclear. CDR1 and CDR2 from the germline V gene are ENHRY and SYGVKD. The CDR3 runs 12 residues. With 4 bases removed from V and 5 bases from J, the gap between germline ends came to 7 bases. CDR3 residues: CAISGSKDTQYF. CDR3 nucleotides: TGTGCCATCAGTGGCTCGAAAGATACGCAGTATTTT.

This chain links TRBV19 with TRBJ2-7, with TRBD2 matching over 9 bases. Germline-derived CDR1 and CDR2 are LNHDA and SQIVND (reference sequence). V gave up 1 base and J gave up 2 bases; unmatched junction bases: 3. The CDR3 is made up of 15 amino acids. DNA for the CDR3: TGTGCCAGTAGTATAGTGCTAGCGGGAACCTACGAGCAGTACTTC. Translation gives CASSIVLAGTYEQYF.

Note on this clone: Other nucleotide sequences in the sample specify the same CDR3. This chain uses TRBV19 with TRBJ1-2; D is undetermined. The V gene's germline CDR1 is LNHDA and CDR2 SQIVND (reference sequence). The CDR3 has 12 amino acids. Trimming removed 3 bases from V and 5 bases from J, with 7 bases in between. Here the CDR3 DNA reads TGTGCCAGTAGTATCTCTGTTTATGGCTACACCTTC. This encodes CASSISVYGYTF.

This clone was detected once. The rearrangement uses TRBV28 and TRBJ2-5, with D possibly TRBD1 on 7 matching bases. The CDR3 loop spans 14 amino acids. In germline, CDR1 is MDHEN, CDR2 SYDVKM. V lost 5 bases and J 5 bases, leaving 15 bases between the germline ends. This CDR3 is CASSPRRGRETQYF. CDR3 nucleotides: TGTGCCAGCAGTCCTCGGAGGGGGCGGGAGACCCAGTACTTC.

This chain uses TRBV7-6 with TRBJ1-2; D may be TRBD1 (6 bases). The V gene lost 4 bases and the J gene lost 7 bases, with 22 bases spanning the gap. The CDR3 is 16 residues long. Per the germline V gene, CDR1 is SGHVS and CDR2 is FNYEAQ. CDR3 region: CASSSQSGRGKSGYTF. In DNA form, the CDR3 reads TGTGCCAGCAGCTCGCAATCCGGCAGGGGAAAGAGTGGCTACACCTTC.

This chain connects TRBV6-6 to TRBJ1-1; D is possibly TRBD1 (6 bases). CDR1 is MNHNY, CDR2 SVGAGI, per germline (reference sequence). The CDR3 has 14 amino acids. V shed 7 bases and J shed 1 base, with 13 bases lying between them. The DNA of the CDR3 is TGTGCCAGCAACCTGCCGGGACAGAACACTGAAGCTTTCTTT. Translation gives CASNLPGQNTEAFF.

The CDR3 nucleotides are TGTGCCAGCAGCCGAACAAGCTCTGGGGCCAACGTCCTGACTTTC. Its translation is CASSRTSSGANVLTF. V is TRBV6-2 or TRBV6-3 and J is TRBJ2-6, with unresolved D. The CDR3 length is 15 residues. Per the germline V gene, CDR1 is MNHEY and CDR2 is SVGEGT. V lost 6 bases and J lost 0, with 9 bases in between.

This clone is labeled medium-sized (0.01 to 0.1%). The CDR3 reads CASSRLAGGVDTQYF. The CDR3 region has the DNA TGTGCCAGCAGCCGACTAGCGGGAGGGGTAGATACGCAGTATTTT. V gene TRBV7-3 combines with J gene TRBJ2-3; 14 positions agree with TRBD2. The CDR3 runs to 15 residues. J was trimmed by 5 bases and V by 5 bases; bases with no gene match: 3. Per germline, CDR1 SGHTA and CDR2 FQGTGA.

The chain uses TRBV5-5 and TRBJ1-6; D may be TRBD1 (5 bases). CDR3 size: 13 residues. Per germline, CDR1 SGHKS and CDR2 YYEKEE (reference sequence). Trimming removed 0 bases from V and 8 bases from J, with 6 bases in between. The CDR3 bases are TGTGCCAGCAGCTTGGTGGGGGATTCACCCCTCCACTTT. Its translation: CASSLVGDSPLHF.

V is TRBV7-2 and J is TRBJ2-3; 9 bases align to TRBD1. The CDR3 spans 16 residues. Unmatched junction bases numbered 17, after V lost 1 base and J lost 15 bases. Germline V gene lookup returns CDR1 SGHTA and CDR2 FQGNSA. CDR3: CASSLVGGTGPSSGYF. The CDR3 region has the DNA TGTGCCAGCAGCTTAGTAGGAGGGACAGGGCCGTCTTCGGGCTATTTT.

This clone occurred a few times. The V and J genes are TRBV5-1 and TRBJ2-5; weak D call: TRBD2 (5 bases). Germline V gives CDR1 SGHRS, CDR2 YFSETQ. The length of the CDR3 is 14 residues. Trimming left V 6 bases short and J 3 bases short, with 15 bases between. The DNA for the CDR3 is TGCGCCAGCACGTTGGCTAGCAGAGAAGAGACCCAGTACTTC. Amino acid sequence: CASTLASREETQYF.

This clone was recorded once. J is TRBJ1-3 and V is TRBV18; 7 nucleotides line up with TRBD1. The CDR3 extends over 14 amino acids. V was clipped by 3 bases and J by 8 bases; unmatched bases: 7. The germline V gene has CDR1 KGHSH and CDR2 LQKENI. For the CDR3, the DNA is TGTGCCAGCTCACCGGTGACAGGGACAGACACCATATATTTT. Translated: CASSPVTGTDTIYF.

The chain joins TRBV10-3 to TRBJ2-7; 7 bases fit TRBD1. This CDR3 is built from 14 residues. Unmatched junction bases numbered 6, after V lost 2 bases and J lost 5 bases. The germline CDR1 and CDR2 sequences are ENHRY and SYGVKD. CDR3 amino acids: CAISEGQAVHEQYF. In nucleotides, the CDR3 is TGTGCCATCAGTGAGGGACAGGCTGTCCACGAGCAGTACTTC.

Here the CDR3 DNA reads TGTGCCAGCTCACCACTTGGGGCAGGCGACCCTGGCTACACCTTC. Amino acid sequence: CASSPLGAGDPGYTF. The rearrangement joins TRBV18 to TRBJ1-2; maybe TRBD1 (5 bases). Germline-derived CDR1 and CDR2 are KGHSH and LQKENI. The V gene lost 1 base and the J gene lost 7 bases, with 16 bases spanning the gap. The CDR3 is 15 amino acids.

This chain joins TRBV27 and TRBJ1-1; a possible D gene is TRBD1 (5 bases). Per the germline V gene, CDR1 is MNHEY and CDR2 is SMNVEV (reference sequence). The CDR3 runs 13 residues. V was cut by 4 bases and J by 4 bases, with 10 bases left in between. CDR3: CASSWGRGTEAFF. The CDR3, as DNA: TGTGCCAGCAGTTGGGGTAGGGGCACTGAAGCTTTCTTT.

The rearrangement joins TRBV5-1 to TRBJ2-5; 11 positions match TRBD2. In germline, CDR1 is SGHRS, CDR2 YFSETQ. J lost 4 bases, V lost 0 bases, and 2 bases had no gene match. The CDR3 consists of 15 residues. The CDR3 reads CASSLAGTSGETQYF. DNA for the CDR3: TGCGCCAGCAGCTTGGCCGGGACTAGCGGAGAGACCCAGTACTTC.

This chain links TRBV3-1 (or the pseudogene TRBV3-2) with TRBJ2-7; D is tentatively TRBD1 or TRBD2 (5 bases each). The germline gives CDR1 LGHDT, CDR2 YNNKEL (reference sequence). The germline V and J ends were trimmed by 0 bases and 0 bases, with 15 bases remaining between them. This CDR3 region has 17 residues. CDR3 coding DNA: TGTGCCAGCAGCCAAGAGGAATGGGGGAGCCGCTCCTACGAGCAGTACTTC. Its translation: CASSQEEWGSRSYEQYF.

The gene calls are TRBV6-6 and TRBJ1-5, with D possibly being TRBD1 (6 bases). Germline V lookup: CDR1 MNHNY, CDR2 SVGAGI (reference sequence). This CDR3 contains 21 residues. Trimming stripped 6 bases from V and 0 bases from J, with 30 bases between. CDR3 bases: TGTGCCAGCAGCCCCATATCCCGTACAGGGAATGCCCGCTATAGCAATCAGCCCCAGCATTTT. It translates to CASSPISRTGNARYSNQPQHF.

This clone was recorded once. V usage is TRBV30 and J usage is TRBJ2-1; D perhaps matches TRBD2 (6 bases). Germline CDR1 GTSNPN, CDR2 SVGIG (reference sequence). Trimming took off 2 bases at V and 4 bases at J, with 15 bases between the two ends. The CDR3 consists of 15 residues. The CDR3 here is CAWSNRELGYNEQFF. The CDR3 coding sequence is TGTGCCTGGAGTAACCGGGAGCTGGGTTACAATGAGCAGTTCTTC.

In the case of this clone: A junction boundary mismatches the germline segment, possibly from a read error. The V and J genes are TRBV7-7 and TRBJ2-1; 12 bases are shared with TRBD1. The CDR3 spans 15 residues. CDR1 and CDR2 from the germline V gene are SSHAT and FNYEAQ (reference sequence). The CDR3 DNA sequence: TGTGCTAGCAGCCGGGGACAGGGGGCGGACAATGAGCAGTTCTTC. Translating it yields CASSRGQGADNEQFF. The entire variable domain, with the rest obtained from reference TRBV7-7 and TRBJ2-1, is as follows: GAGVSQSPRYKVTKRGQDVTLRCDPISSHATLYWYQQALGQGPEFLTYFNYEAQPDKSGLPSDRFSAERPEGSISTLTIQRTEQRDSAMYRCASSRGQGADNEQFFGPGTRLTVL.